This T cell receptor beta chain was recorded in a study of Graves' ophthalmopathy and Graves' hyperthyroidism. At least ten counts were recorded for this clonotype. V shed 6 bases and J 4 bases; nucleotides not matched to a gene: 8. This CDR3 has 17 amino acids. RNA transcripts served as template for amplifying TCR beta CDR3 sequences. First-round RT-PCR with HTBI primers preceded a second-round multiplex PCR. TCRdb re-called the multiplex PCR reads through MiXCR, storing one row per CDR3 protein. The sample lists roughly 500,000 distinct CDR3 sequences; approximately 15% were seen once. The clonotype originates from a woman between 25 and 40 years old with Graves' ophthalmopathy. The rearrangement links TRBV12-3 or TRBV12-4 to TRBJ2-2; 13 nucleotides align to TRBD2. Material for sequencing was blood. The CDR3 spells CASSRGTSGMATGELFF. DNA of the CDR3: TGTGCCAGCAGCCGCGGGACTAGCGGGATGGCCACCGGGGAGCTGTTTTTT.